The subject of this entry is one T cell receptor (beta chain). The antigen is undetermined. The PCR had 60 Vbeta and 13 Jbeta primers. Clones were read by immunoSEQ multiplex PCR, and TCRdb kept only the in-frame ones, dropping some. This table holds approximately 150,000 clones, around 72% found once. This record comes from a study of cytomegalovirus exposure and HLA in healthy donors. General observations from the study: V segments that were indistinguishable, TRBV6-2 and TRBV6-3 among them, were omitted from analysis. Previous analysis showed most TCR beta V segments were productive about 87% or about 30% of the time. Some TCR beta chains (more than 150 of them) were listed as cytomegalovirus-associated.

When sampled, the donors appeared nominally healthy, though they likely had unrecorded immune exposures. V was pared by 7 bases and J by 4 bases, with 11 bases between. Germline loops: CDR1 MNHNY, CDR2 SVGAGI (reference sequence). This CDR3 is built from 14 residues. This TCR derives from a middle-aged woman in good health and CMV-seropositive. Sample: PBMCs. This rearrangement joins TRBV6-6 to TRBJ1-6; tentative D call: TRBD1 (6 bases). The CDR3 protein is CASTGGQYNSPLHF. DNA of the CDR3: TGTGCCAGCACGGGAGGACAGTATAATTCACCCCTCCACTTT.